What follows are 25 T cell receptor beta chains derived from one specimen sequenced in a study of T cell responses to AZD1222 COVID-19 vaccine. Measured with immunoSEQ multiplex PCR; TCRdb has only the in-frame clones, and not every one. The sample has about 160,000 clones, more than 85% seen once. Here the sequenced sample was peripheral blood, taken on day 0 of AZD1222 vaccination. These receptors originate from an adult in good health.

The rearrangement links TRBV9 to TRBJ1-2; D gene unclear. The CDR3 has 14 amino acids. The V gene's germline CDR1 is SGDLS and CDR2 YYNGEE. Trimming left V 4 bases short and J 6 bases short, with 16 bases between. CDR3 DNA: TGTGCCAGCAGCCGGGAACCCAGGAAGGATGGCTACACCTTC. Translating gives CASSREPRKDGYTF.

This clone was seen once. The J gene is TRBJ1-1, the V gene TRBV6-5; D uncertain. Germline assignment: CDR1 MNHEY and CDR2 SVGAGI. CDR3 length: 15 amino acids. V gave up 6 bases and J gave up 0 bases, with 14 bases separating them. Here the CDR3 reads CASRDSWSLNTEAFF. CDR3 nucleotide sequence: TGTGCCAGCAGGGATTCGTGGTCCTTGAACACTGAAGCTTTCTTT.

This sequence joins TRBV2 and TRBJ1-2, with TRBD1 identical over 9 bases. The V segment lost 8 bases and the J segment 8 bases; nucleotides outside the gene matches: 9. CDR3 size: 13 residues. Germline V gene lookup returns CDR1 SNHLY and CDR2 FYNNEI. The CDR3 spells CASGGGQGRGYTF. The CDR3 nucleotides read TGTGCCAGCGGAGGAGGACAGGGGAGAGGCTACACCTTC.

This rearrangement joins TRBV7-2 to TRBJ2-3; 11 bases match TRBD2. The junction had 4 bases not matched to a gene; V was cut back by 2 bases and J by 3 bases. CDR3 length: 16 residues. Germline V lookup: CDR1 SGHTA, CDR2 FQGNSA. The CDR3 DNA reads TGTGCCAGCAGCTTAACTAGCGGGGGAATTACAGATACGCAGTATTTT. This sequence encodes CASSLTSGGITDTQYF.

The chain couples TRBV29-1 to TRBJ2-2, with D possibly TRBD1 on 6 matching bases. Trimming removed 1 base from V and 0 bases from J, with 12 bases in between. The CDR3 has 16 residues. CDR1 is SQVTM and CDR2 is ANQGSEA in the germline V gene. CDR3 sequence (DNA): TGCAGCGTTGAAGGGACAGACGCCTCGAACACCGGGGAGCTGTTTTTT. Encoded protein: CSVEGTDASNTGELFF.

The chain has TRBV14 and TRBJ1-5; TRBD1 is a possible D gene (6 bases). The CDR3 totals 14 residues. V was pared by 6 bases and J by 4 bases, with 13 bases between. The V gene's germline CDR1 is SGHDN and CDR2 FVKESK. CDR3 nucleotides: TGTGCCAGCAGTCAGGGGACGGTAAATCAGCCCCAGCATTTT. Its translation is CASSQGTVNQPQHF.

The chain recombines TRBV5-6 with TRBJ1-6; 7 bases are shared with TRBD1. Trimming removed 4 bases from V and 5 bases from J; junction bases left unmatched: 6. The germline CDR1 and CDR2 sequences are SGHDT and YYEEEE. The length of the CDR3 is 15 residues. The CDR3 DNA follows: TGTGCCAGCAGCCCGAGACAGGGAAATAATTCACCCCTCCACTTT. Its protein product is CASSPRQGNNSPLHF. The whole variable domain, filled in from reference TRBV5-6 and TRBJ1-6, reads DAGVTQSPTHLIKTRGQQVTLRCSPKSGHDTVSWYQQALGQGPQFIFQYYEEEERQRGNFPDRFSGHQFPNYSSELNVNALLLGDSALYLCASSPRQGNNSPLHFGNGTRLTVT.

This chain links TRBV25-1 with TRBJ1-1, with D unclear. The CDR3 extends over 12 amino acids. V lost 2 bases and J 7 bases, leaving 8 bases between the germline ends. Germline V gene lookup returns CDR1 MGHDK and CDR2 SYGVNS. CDR3 protein: CASSERRGEAFF. Here the CDR3 DNA reads TGTGCCAGCAGTGAACGACGCGGTGAAGCTTTCTTT.

This clone was detected once. The gene calls are TRBV5-5 and TRBJ2-3; the match to TRBD2 covers 7 bases. In germline, CDR1 is SGHKS, CDR2 YYEKEE (reference sequence). The length of the CDR3 is 17 residues. With 3 bases clipped from V and 2 bases from J, the junction kept 12 bases outside the gene matches. The CDR3 region has the DNA TGTGCCAGCAGCTGGGGGGGACCCTCTCTAAACACAGATACGCAGTATTTT. Translation: CASSWGGPSLNTDTQYF.

This chain connects TRBV29-1 to TRBJ2-7, with 7 bases identical to TRBD1. The germline gives CDR1 SQVTM, CDR2 ANQGSEA. The ends lost 7 bases at V and 0 bases at J; junction bases unmatched: 18. The CDR3 sequence is 17 residues long. The CDR3 region has the DNA TGCAGCGCCGCCGGGACAGCGGAACGCCCGAGCTCCTACGAGCAGTACTTC. It encodes CSAAGTAERPSSYEQYF.

The genes are TRBV9 and TRBJ2-2; D possibly corresponds to TRBD2 (6 bases). The CDR3 is made up of 17 amino acids. CDR1 is SGDLS and CDR2 is YYNGEE in the germline V gene. V was pared by 1 base and J by 0 bases, with 13 bases between. The CDR3 loop reads CASSVSSRGTNTGELFF. The CDR3 DNA reads as TGTGCCAGCAGCGTAAGTAGTCGGGGGACGAACACCGGGGAGCTGTTTTTT.

This chain links TRBV2 with TRBJ1-1; D remains unclear. The CDR3 covers 11 residues. V lost 7 bases and J 3 bases, leaving 6 bases between the germline ends. CDR1 SNHLY and CDR2 FYNNEI come from the germline V gene. CDR3 DNA: TGTGCCAGCACTAGGGACACTGAAGCTTTCTTT. It encodes CASTRDTEAFF.

The rearrangement uses TRBV25-1 and TRBJ2-7, with 8 bases identical to TRBD1. Germline assignment: CDR1 MGHDK and CDR2 SYGVNS. The CDR3 covers 14 residues. Trimming took 5 bases from V and 5 from J; bases not matched to a gene: 8. The CDR3 nucleotides are TGTGCCAGCAGTTCCCCAAAGACAGGGGACGAGCAGTACTTC. Translated, it gives CASSSPKTGDEQYF.

The rearrangement uses TRBV5-1 and TRBJ2-5; no reliable D call. The V gene lost 1 base and the J gene lost 5 bases, with 6 bases spanning the gap. The germline CDR1 and CDR2 sequences are SGHRS and YFSETQ. This CDR3 spans 12 amino acids. The CDR3 coding sequence is TGCGCCAGCAGCTTGATCGGGGAGACCCAGTACTTC. The encoded protein is CASSLIGETQYF. Combining the CDR3 with reference TRBV5-1 and TRBJ2-5 gives the whole variable domain KAGVTQTPRYLIKTRGQQVTLSCSPISGHRSVSWYQQTPGQGLQFLFEYFSETQRNKGNFPGRFSGRQFSNSRSEMNVSTLELGDSALYLCASSLIGETQYFGPGTRLLVL.

The chain joins TRBV28 to TRBJ1-6; TRBD1 is a possible D gene (5 bases). V lost 6 bases, J lost 12 bases, and 15 bases lay in between. This CDR3 is 13 amino acids long. The germline V gene has CDR1 MDHEN and CDR2 SYDVKM. CDR3 in amino acids: CASSRDRLGPLHF. In nucleotides, the CDR3 is TGTGCCAGCAGCCGGGACCGGCTCGGACCCCTCCACTTT.

The chain joins TRBV2 to TRBJ1-5; 7 nucleotides line up with TRBD1. J lost 6 bases, V lost 5 bases, and 7 bases had no gene match. The CDR3 sequence is 14 residues long. Germline CDR1 is SNHLY and CDR2 is FYNNEI. CDR3 sequence reads: CASSPQGLPQPQHF. In DNA form, the CDR3 reads TGTGCCAGCAGTCCACAGGGGTTGCCTCAGCCCCAGCATTTT.

The chain combines TRBV5-1 with TRBJ2-3; perhaps TRBD1 as D (5 bases). Trimming left V 5 bases short and J 3 bases short, with 16 bases between. This CDR3 is built from 15 residues. Germline values: CDR1 SGHRS, CDR2 YFSETQ. DNA of the CDR3: TGCGCCAGCAGTATGATAGGGGTGGGGACAGATACGCAGTATTTT. Protein sequence: CASSMIGVGTDTQYF.

The rearrangement links TRBV12-5 to TRBJ2-3; no firm D call. This CDR3 spans 13 amino acids. Germline V gene data show CDR1 as LGHNT and CDR2 as FRNRAP. Trimming pared 5 bases from V and 1 base from J, leaving 7 bases between. CDR3: CASGPSGTDTQYF. In nucleotides, the CDR3 is TGTGCTAGTGGTCCGAGTGGCACAGATACGCAGTATTTT.

The J gene is TRBJ1-1, the V gene TRBV12-3 or TRBV12-4, with D hard to call. This CDR3 is built from 13 residues. Trimming pared 6 bases from V and 0 bases from J, leaving 8 bases between. This chain's CDR3 is CASSPRLNTEAFF. CDR3 bases: TGTGCCAGCAGCCCCCGTTTGAACACTGAAGCTTTCTTT.

This chain connects TRBV7-2 to TRBJ2-7; TRBD1 aligns across 9 bases. The CDR3 sequence is 13 residues long. The V and J ends lost 3 bases and 6 bases, in that order; junction bases with no gene match: 3. Germline CDR1 is SGHTA and CDR2 is FQGNSA. The CDR3 loop is CASSFGTGIEQYF. CDR3 DNA sequence: TGTGCCAGCAGCTTCGGGACAGGGATCGAGCAGTACTTC.

Only one count was recorded for this clone. This chain links TRBV5-1 with TRBJ2-5; either TRBD1 or TRBD2 may supply D (6 bases each). V lost 4 bases and J 4 bases, leaving 14 bases between the germline ends. The CDR3 extends over 14 amino acids. In germline, CDR1 is SGHRS, CDR2 YFSETQ. The CDR3 coding sequence is TGCGCCAGCAGCCTTGGTGGGGGGCCAGAGACCCAGTACTTC. Amino acids: CASSLGGGPETQYF.

A single count supports this clone. The chain uses TRBV14 and TRBJ1-2, with D unresolved. The V and J ends lost 2 bases and 8 bases respectively, with 15 bases between them. The CDR3 loop spans 14 amino acids. The germline gives CDR1 SGHDN, CDR2 FVKESK. This CDR3 is CASSQSTWGGGYTF. CDR3 sequence (DNA): TGTGCCAGCAGCCAATCTACGTGGGGTGGGGGCTACACCTTC. Based on the CDR3 plus reference TRBV14 and TRBJ1-2, the full variable domain is EAGVTQFPSHSVIEKGQTVTLRCDPISGHDNLYWYRRVMGKEIKFLLHFVKESKQDESGMPNNRFLAERTGGTYSTLKVQPAELEDSGVYFCASSQSTWGGGYTFGSGTRLTVV.

The V gene is TRBV20-1, the J gene TRBJ1-6; D call uncertain. The CDR3 loop spans 12 amino acids. V was shortened by 3 bases and J by 7 bases, with 7 bases between the two germline ends. Germline CDR1 is DFQATT and CDR2 is SNEGSKA (reference sequence). The CDR3 nucleotides read TGCAGTGCTAGTGTTGGGAATTCACCCCTCCACTTT. Protein: CSASVGNSPLHF.

The chain carries TRBV7-9 and TRBJ1-1; D gene unclear. The CDR3 runs to 15 residues. The V and J ends lost 5 bases and 11 bases respectively, with 24 bases between them. CDR1 is SEHNR and CDR2 is FQNEAQ in the germline V gene (reference sequence). This CDR3 is CASSPLVTGVGKAFF. The CDR3 DNA reads as TGTGCCAGCAGCCCCCTGGTTACTGGGGTGGGGAAGGCTTTCTTT.

The V and J genes are TRBV7-2 and TRBJ2-3, with TRBD2 matching 15 bases. Trimming cost V 5 bases and J 4 bases; bases outside gene matches: 7. In germline, CDR1 is SGHTA, CDR2 FQGNSA. This CDR3 contains 17 residues. CDR3 bases: TGTGCCAGCAGCCGCGGACTAGCGGGGGGGCTGTCAGATACGCAGTATTTT. Protein product: CASSRGLAGGLSDTQYF.